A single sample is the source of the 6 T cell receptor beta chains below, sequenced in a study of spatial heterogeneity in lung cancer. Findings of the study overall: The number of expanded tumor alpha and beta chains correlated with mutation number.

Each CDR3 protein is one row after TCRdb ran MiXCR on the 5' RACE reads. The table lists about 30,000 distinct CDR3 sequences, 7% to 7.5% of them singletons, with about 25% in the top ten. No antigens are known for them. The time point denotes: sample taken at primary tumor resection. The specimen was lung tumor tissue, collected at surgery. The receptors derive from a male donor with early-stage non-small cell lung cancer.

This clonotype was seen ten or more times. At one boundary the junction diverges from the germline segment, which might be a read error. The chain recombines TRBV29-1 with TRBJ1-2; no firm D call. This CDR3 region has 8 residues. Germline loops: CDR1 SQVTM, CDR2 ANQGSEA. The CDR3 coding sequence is TGCAGCGTCTCCCTAGGAGACTTC. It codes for CSVSLGDF.

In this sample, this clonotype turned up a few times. The CDR3 coding sequence is TGTGCCAGCAGCTTAAGGCCTGGGGCCAACGTCCTGACTTTC. This sequence encodes CASSLRPGANVLTF. V and J are TRBV13 and TRBJ2-6; D ambiguous. Trimming stripped 2 bases from V and 2 bases from J, with 4 bases between. The germline V gene encodes CDR1 PRHDT and CDR2 FYEKMQ (reference sequence). The CDR3 is 14 amino acids.

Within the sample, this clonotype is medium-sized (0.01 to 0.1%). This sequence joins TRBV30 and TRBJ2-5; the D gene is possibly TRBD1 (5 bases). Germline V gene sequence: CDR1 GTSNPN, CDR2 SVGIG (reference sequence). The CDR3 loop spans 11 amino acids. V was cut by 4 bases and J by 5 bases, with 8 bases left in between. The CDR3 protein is CAWTRQETQYF. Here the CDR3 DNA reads TGTGCCTGGACTCGACAGGAGACCCAGTACTTC.

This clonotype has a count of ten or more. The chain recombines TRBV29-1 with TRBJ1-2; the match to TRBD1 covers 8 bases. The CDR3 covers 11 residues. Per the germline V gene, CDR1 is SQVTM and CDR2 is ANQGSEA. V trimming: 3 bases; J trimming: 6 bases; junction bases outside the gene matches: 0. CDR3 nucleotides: TGCAGCGTTGAGGGACAGGATGGCTACACCTTC. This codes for CSVEGQDGYTF.

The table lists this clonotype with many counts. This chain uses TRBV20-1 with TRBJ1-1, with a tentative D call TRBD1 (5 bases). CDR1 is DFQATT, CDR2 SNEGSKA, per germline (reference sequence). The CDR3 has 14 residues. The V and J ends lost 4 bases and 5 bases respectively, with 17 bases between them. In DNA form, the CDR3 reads TGCAGTGCTATCCCCGGGACCCAAGGGACTGAAGCTTTCTTT. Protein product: CSAIPGTQGTEAFF.

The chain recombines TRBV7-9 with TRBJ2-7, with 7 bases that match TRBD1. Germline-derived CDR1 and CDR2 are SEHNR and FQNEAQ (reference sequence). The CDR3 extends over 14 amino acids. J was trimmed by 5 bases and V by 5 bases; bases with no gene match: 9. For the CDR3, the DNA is TGTGCCAGCAGCCTCCAAGGACAGGAGGACGAGCAGTACTTC. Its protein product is CASSLQGQEDEQYF.